These 2 T cell receptor delta chains originate from one sample sequenced in a study of gamma-delta chains in newborns, infants, children. TCRdb reprocessed the reads through CATT. The repertoire holds 10,000 to 13,000 delta-chain clones, with approximately 9.5% as singletons. Sequencing used blood. The receptors derive from a child who was a newborn, infant or young child, either healthy, febrile or measles-vaccinated (not recorded which).

CDR3 sequence reads: CACDNWGTPASWDTRQMFF. The CDR3 coding sequence is TGTGCCTGTGACAACTGGGGGACCCCCGCCTCCTGGGACACCCGACAGATGTTTTTC. The rearrangement joins TRDV2 to TRDJ3; the match to TRDD3 covers 9 bases. Germline lookup yields CDR1 GEAIGNYY and CDR2 EKD. Unmatched junction bases numbered 7, after V lost 2 bases and J lost 0 bases. This CDR3 is built from 19 residues.

V gene TRDV1 combines with J gene TRDJ2, with TRDD3 identical over 13 bases. There are 25 residues in the CDR3. Germline V gene lookup returns CDR1 TSWWSYY and CDR2 QGS. J was trimmed by 4 bases and V by 1 base; bases with no gene match: 27. CDR3 protein: CALGEPTFLQPTGGYEARRTAQLFF. CDR3 DNA sequence: TGTGCTCTTGGGGAACCGACCTTCCTACAACCTACTGGGGGATACGAGGCAAGACGGACAGCACAACTCTTCTTT.